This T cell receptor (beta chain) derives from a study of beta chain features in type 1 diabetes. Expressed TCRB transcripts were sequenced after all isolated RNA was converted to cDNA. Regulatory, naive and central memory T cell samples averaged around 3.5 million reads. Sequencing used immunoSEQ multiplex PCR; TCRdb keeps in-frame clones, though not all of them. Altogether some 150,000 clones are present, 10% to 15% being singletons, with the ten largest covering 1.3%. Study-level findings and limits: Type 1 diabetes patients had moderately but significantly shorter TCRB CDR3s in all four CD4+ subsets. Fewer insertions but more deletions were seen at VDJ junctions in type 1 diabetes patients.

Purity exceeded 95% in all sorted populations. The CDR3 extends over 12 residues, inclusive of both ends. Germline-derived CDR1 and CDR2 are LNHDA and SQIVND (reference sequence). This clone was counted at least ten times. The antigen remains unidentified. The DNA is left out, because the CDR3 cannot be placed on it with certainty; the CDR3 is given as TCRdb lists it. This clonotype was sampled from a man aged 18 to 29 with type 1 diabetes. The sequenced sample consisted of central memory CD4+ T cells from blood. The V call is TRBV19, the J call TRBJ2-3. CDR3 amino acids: CASSTSGDTQYF.